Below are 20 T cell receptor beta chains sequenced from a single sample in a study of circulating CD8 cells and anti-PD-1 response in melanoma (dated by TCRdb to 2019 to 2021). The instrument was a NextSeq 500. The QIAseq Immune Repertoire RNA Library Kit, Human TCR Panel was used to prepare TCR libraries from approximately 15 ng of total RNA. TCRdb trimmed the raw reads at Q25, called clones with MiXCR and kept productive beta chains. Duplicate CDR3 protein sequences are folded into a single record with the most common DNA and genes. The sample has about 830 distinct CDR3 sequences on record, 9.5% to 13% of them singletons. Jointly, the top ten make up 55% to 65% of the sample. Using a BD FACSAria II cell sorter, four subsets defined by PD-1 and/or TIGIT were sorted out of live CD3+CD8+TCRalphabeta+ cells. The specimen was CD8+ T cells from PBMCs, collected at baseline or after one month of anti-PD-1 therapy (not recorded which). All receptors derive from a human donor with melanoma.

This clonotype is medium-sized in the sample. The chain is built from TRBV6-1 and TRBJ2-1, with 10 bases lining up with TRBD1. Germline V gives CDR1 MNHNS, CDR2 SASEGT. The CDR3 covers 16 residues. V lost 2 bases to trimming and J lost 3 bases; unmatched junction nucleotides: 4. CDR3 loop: CASSEWDRGSYNEQFF. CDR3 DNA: TGTGCCAGCAGTGAATGGGACAGGGGTAGCTACAATGAGCAGTTCTTC.

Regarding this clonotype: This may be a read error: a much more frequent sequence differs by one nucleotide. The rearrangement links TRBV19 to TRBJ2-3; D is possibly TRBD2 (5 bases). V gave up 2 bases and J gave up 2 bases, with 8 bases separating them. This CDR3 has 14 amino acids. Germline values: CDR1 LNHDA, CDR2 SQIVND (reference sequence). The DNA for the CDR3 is TGTGCCAGTAGTATACGGGGTTTCACAGATACGCAGTATTTT. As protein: CASSIRGFTDTQYF.

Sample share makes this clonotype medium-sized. CDR3: CASSLSGPYNEQFF. The CDR3 DNA follows: TGTGCCAGCAGCTTGAGTGGCCCCTACAATGAGCAGTTCTTC. The V gene is TRBV5-6, the J gene TRBJ2-1, with no clear D. CDR3 length: 14 residues. Germline CDR1 and CDR2: SGHDT and YYEEEE. Trimming took 1 base from V and 2 from J, leaving 7 bases between them.

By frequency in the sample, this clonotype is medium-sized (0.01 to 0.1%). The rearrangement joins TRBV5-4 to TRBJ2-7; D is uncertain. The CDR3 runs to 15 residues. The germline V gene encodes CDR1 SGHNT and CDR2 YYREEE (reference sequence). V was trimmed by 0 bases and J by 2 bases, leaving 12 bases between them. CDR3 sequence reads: CASSLASPLPYEQYF. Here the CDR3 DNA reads TGTGCCAGCAGCTTGGCTAGTCCCCTTCCCTACGAGCAGTACTTC.

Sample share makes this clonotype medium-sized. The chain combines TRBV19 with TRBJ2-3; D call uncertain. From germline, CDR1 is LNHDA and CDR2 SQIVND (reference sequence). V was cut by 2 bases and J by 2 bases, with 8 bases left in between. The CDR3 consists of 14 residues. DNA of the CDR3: TGTGCCAGTAGTATATGGGGTTTCACAGATACGCAGTATTTT. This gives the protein CASSIWGFTDTQYF.

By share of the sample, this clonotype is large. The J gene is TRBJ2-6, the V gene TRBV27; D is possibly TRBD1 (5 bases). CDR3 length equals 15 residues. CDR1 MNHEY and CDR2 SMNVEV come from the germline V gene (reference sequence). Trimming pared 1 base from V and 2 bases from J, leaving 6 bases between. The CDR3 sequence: CASSLFRAGANVLTF. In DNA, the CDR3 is TGTGCCAGCAGTTTATTCAGGGCTGGGGCCAACGTCCTGACTTTC. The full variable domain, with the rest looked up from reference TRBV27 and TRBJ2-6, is EAQVTQNPRYLITVTGKKLTVTCSQNMNHEYMSWYRQDPGLGLRQIYYSMNVEVTDKGDVPEGYKVSRKEKRNFPLILESPSPNQTSLYFCASSLFRAGANVLTFGAGSRLTVL.

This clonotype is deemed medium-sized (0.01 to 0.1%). CDR3 sequence: CARGLPGQGMSGANVLTF. The CDR3 nucleotides read TGTGCCAGGGGACTACCGGGACAGGGAATGTCTGGGGCCAACGTCCTGACTTTC. The chain carries TRBV2 and TRBJ2-6, with 9 bases that match TRBD1. The ends lost 9 bases at V and 1 base at J; junction bases unmatched: 13. CDR3 size: 18 residues. The germline V gene encodes CDR1 SNHLY and CDR2 FYNNEI.

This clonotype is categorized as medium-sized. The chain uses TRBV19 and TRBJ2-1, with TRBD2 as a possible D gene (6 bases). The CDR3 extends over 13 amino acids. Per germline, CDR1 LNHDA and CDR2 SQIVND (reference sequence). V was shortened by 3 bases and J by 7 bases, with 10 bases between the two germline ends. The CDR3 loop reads CASSISGGNEQFF. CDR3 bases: TGTGCCAGTAGTATTTCTGGGGGGAATGAGCAGTTCTTC.

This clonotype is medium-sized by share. The CDR3 nucleotides are TGTGCCAGCAGTGAGGGTCTAGCGGGGGGCTCCTACGAGCAGTACTTC. Translating it yields CASSEGLAGGSYEQYF. This chain links TRBV2 with TRBJ2-7, with 11 bases fitting TRBD2. The CDR3 totals 16 residues. The V gene's germline CDR1 is SNHLY and CDR2 FYNNEI. After removal of 3 bases from V and 0 bases from J, the junction contained 4 bases not matched to a gene.

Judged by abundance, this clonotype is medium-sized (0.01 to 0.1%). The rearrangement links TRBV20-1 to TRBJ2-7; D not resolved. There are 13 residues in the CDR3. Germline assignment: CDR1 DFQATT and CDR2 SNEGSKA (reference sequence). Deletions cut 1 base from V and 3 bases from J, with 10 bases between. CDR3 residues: CSARAFVGYEQYF. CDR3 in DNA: TGCAGTGCTAGAGCCTTTGTGGGCTACGAGCAGTACTTC.

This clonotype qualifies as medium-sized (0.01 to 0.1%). The CDR3 DNA is TGCAGTGCTAGTGGGGCAGGGGGCGCAGATACGCAGTATTTT. This sequence encodes CSASGAGGADTQYF. V gene TRBV20-1 combines with J gene TRBJ2-3, with 8 bases that match TRBD1. This CDR3 is built from 14 residues. Looked up from germline, CDR1 is DFQATT and CDR2 is SNEGSKA (reference sequence). Trimming removed 3 bases from V and 4 bases from J; junction bases left unmatched: 6.

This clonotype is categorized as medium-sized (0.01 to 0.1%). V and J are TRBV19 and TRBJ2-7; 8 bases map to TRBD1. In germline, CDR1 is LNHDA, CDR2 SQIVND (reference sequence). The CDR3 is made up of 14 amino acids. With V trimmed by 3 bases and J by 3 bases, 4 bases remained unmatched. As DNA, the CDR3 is TGTGCCAGTAGTATTTCAGGGGGCCTCTACGAGCAGTACTTC. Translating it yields CASSISGGLYEQYF.

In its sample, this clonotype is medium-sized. CDR3 DNA sequence: TGCAGTGCAACCTACTCAGGGGAAGAGCAGTACTTC. Amino acid sequence: CSATYSGEEQYF. This chain links TRBV20-1 with TRBJ2-7, with D perhaps matching TRBD1 (6 bases). From germline, CDR1 is DFQATT and CDR2 SNEGSKA (reference sequence). The CDR3 spans 12 residues. V gave up 6 bases and J gave up 7 bases, with 16 bases separating them.

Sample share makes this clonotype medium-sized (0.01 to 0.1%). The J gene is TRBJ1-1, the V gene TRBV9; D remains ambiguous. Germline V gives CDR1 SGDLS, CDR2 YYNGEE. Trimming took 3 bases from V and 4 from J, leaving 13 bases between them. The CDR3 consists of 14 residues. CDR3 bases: TGTGCCAGCAGCGCAGACACAGCGTTCACTGAAGCTTTCTTT. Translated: CASSADTAFTEAFF.

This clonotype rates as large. The DNA of the CDR3 is TGTGCCAGCAGCCCCCCGGGACAGGGGTTGGGCGAGCAGTACTTC. Its protein product is CASSPPGQGLGEQYF. The chain is built from TRBV11-2 and TRBJ2-7, with TRBD1 identical over 10 bases. Germline V CDR1 and CDR2: SGHAT, FQNNGV. CDR3 length equals 15 residues. The V and J ends lost 5 bases and 6 bases, in that order; junction bases with no gene match: 10.

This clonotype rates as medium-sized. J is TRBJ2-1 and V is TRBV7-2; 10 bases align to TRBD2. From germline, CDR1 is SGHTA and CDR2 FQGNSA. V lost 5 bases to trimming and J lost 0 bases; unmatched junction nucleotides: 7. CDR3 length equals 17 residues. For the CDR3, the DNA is TGTGCCAGCAGCATAATGCCTAGCGGGAGCTCCTACAATGAGCAGTTCTTC. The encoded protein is CASSIMPSGSSYNEQFF.

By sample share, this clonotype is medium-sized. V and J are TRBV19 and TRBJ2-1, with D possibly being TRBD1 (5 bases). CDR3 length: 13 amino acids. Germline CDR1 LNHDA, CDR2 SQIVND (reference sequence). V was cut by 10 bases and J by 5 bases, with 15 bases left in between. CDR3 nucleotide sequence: TGTGCCACGGACAACGCTAAGAACAATGAGCAGTTCTTC. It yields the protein CATDNAKNNEQFF.

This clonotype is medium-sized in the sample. The chain's CDR3 is CASSLARGTGELFF. The CDR3 nucleotides are TGTGCCAGTAGTCTCGCGCGGGGCACCGGGGAGCTGTTTTTT. The J gene is TRBJ2-2, the V gene TRBV19, with D perhaps matching TRBD2 (6 bases). Germline V gives CDR1 LNHDA, CDR2 SQIVND (reference sequence). The CDR3 is 14 amino acids. V dropped 5 bases and J dropped 4 bases, with 11 bases sitting between them.

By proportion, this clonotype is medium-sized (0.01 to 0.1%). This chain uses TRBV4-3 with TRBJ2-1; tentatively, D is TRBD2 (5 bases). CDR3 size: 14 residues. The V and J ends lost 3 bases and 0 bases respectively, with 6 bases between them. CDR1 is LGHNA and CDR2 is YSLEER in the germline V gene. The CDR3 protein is CASSQGSSYNEQFF. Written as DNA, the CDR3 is TGCGCCAGCAGCCAGGGGAGCTCCTACAATGAGCAGTTCTTC.

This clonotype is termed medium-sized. This chain's CDR3 is CASSLAGATGELFF. The CDR3 bases are TGTGCCAGCAGCCTAGCGGGGGCCACGGGGGAGCTGTTTTTT. The rearrangement uses TRBV27 and TRBJ2-2, with TRBD2 identical over 10 bases. J was trimmed by 8 bases and V by 6 bases; bases with no gene match: 6. This CDR3 is 14 amino acids long. The germline V gene has CDR1 MNHEY and CDR2 SMNVEV (reference sequence).